The 24 T cell receptor beta chains in this list originate from one sample, sequenced in a study of blood T cell repertoires in COVID-19. Using immunoSEQ multiplex PCR, the repertoire was profiled, and TCRdb retains in-frame clones only, with some absent. The table lists roughly 150,000 clones, approximately 80% of them singletons. Sequenced input: PBMCs or T cells enriched from blood (not recorded which). These receptors originate from a man aged 40-49 years who had recovered from COVID-19.

The CDR3 sequence is CAWSVRQGLVSPEAFF. CDR3 DNA sequence: TGTGCCTGGAGTGTACGACAGGGTCTTGTCAGTCCTGAAGCTTTCTTT. J is TRBJ1-1 and V is TRBV30, with 7 positions matching TRBD1. The V gene's germline CDR1 is GTSNPN and CDR2 SVGIG (reference sequence). With 0 bases clipped from V and 6 bases from J, the junction kept 13 bases outside the gene matches. This CDR3 comprises 16 residues.

The chain's CDR3 is CASSLGGQSYYGYTF. In DNA form, the CDR3 reads TGTGCCAGCAGCTTGGGGGGACAGTCTTACTATGGCTACACCTTC. This rearrangement joins TRBV5-4 to TRBJ1-2; 7 bases fit TRBD1. J gave up 3 bases and V 0 bases, and 5 bases lay outside the gene matches. Germline V gives CDR1 SGHNT, CDR2 YYREEE (reference sequence). This CDR3 is 15 amino acids long.

The chain combines TRBV30 with TRBJ1-1; 8 nucleotides agree with TRBD1. The V gene's germline CDR1 is GTSNPN and CDR2 SVGIG (reference sequence). J was trimmed by 4 bases and V by 6 bases; bases with no gene match: 13. CDR3 size: 15 residues. The DNA of the CDR3 is TGTGCCTGCACTAAGGGACAGGCCTTGAGCACTGAAGCTTTCTTT. Protein: CACTKGQALSTEAFF.

V gene TRBV6-5 combines with J gene TRBJ1-2; the match to TRBD1 covers 8 bases. The germline V gene encodes CDR1 MNHEY and CDR2 SVGAGI. After removal of 4 bases from V and 2 bases from J, the junction contained 9 bases not matched to a gene. CDR3 length: 16 amino acids. CDR3 in amino acids: CASSSNRDRLNYGYTF. In DNA form, the CDR3 reads TGTGCCAGCAGTTCGAACCGGGACAGGCTCAACTATGGCTACACCTTC.

The chain uses TRBV19 and TRBJ2-7, with a weak D call TRBD1 (5 bases). The CDR3 has 15 residues. In germline, CDR1 is LNHDA, CDR2 SQIVND (reference sequence). Trimming removed 4 bases at V and 0 bases at J, with 13 bases between. The CDR3 coding sequence is TGTGCCAGTAGTAGCGGACAAAGCAGCTCCTACGAGCAGTACTTC. Its translation is CASSSGQSSSYEQYF. Full variable domain (remainder filled in from reference TRBV19 and TRBJ2-7): DGGITQSPKYLFRKEGQNVTLSCEQNLNHDAMYWYRQDPGQGLRLIYYSQIVNDFQKGDIAEGYSVSREKKESFPLTVTSAQKNPTAFYLCASSSGQSSSYEQYFGPGTRLTVT.

The chain is built from TRBV30 and TRBJ2-7; possible D gene TRBD2, 5 bases. Germline-derived CDR1 and CDR2 are GTSNPN and SVGIG (reference sequence). The CDR3 has 14 residues. The V gene lost 0 bases and the J gene lost 1 base, with 10 bases spanning the gap. Here the CDR3 reads CAWSVLGRSYEQYF. The CDR3 nucleotides are TGTGCCTGGAGTGTACTAGGTAGATCCTACGAGCAGTACTTC.

The chain employs TRBV5-1 and TRBJ2-3; 12 nucleotides agree with TRBD2. The CDR3 is 18 residues long. V shed 0 bases, J shed 5 bases, and the junction held 10 bases outside the gene matches. From germline, CDR1 is SGHRS and CDR2 YFSETQ. The CDR3 is CASSLGALAGGPRDTQYF. CDR3 nucleotides: TGCGCCAGCAGCTTGGGGGCGCTAGCGGGGGGGCCGAGAGATACGCAGTATTTT.

This clone has only one observation. The chain couples TRBV7-3 to TRBJ1-6; a weak D match, TRBD1 (6 bases). This CDR3 is 14 amino acids long. V was shortened by 4 bases and J by 7 bases, with 11 bases between the two germline ends. The germline gives CDR1 SGHTA, CDR2 FQGTGA. In nucleotides, the CDR3 is TGTGCCAGCAGCTCGGACAGCTACAATTCACCCCTCCACTTT. Translating gives CASSSDSYNSPLHF.

This clone has only a few counts. V is TRBV10-3 and J is TRBJ1-3; D might be TRBD1 (6 bases). CDR1 is ENHRY and CDR2 is SYGVKD in the germline V gene. The CDR3 length is 14 residues. Trimming took off 6 bases at V and 4 bases at J, with 13 bases between the two ends. Written as DNA, the CDR3 is TGTGCCATCAGCGGTACAGGGTTAGGAAACACCATATATTTT. Amino acid sequence: CAISGTGLGNTIYF.

The V call is TRBV6-5, the J call TRBJ2-5; TRBD1 is a possible D gene (5 bases). Germline CDR1 is MNHEY and CDR2 is SVGAGI. The CDR3 runs to 15 residues. V lost 0 bases and J 2 bases, leaving 10 bases between the germline ends. The DNA of the CDR3 is TGTGCCAGCAGTTACTCGACGACAGTACAAGAGACCCAGTACTTC. Translation: CASSYSTTVQETQYF.

This chain links TRBV11-2 with TRBJ1-5; D is uncertain. The CDR3 totals 13 residues. CDR1 is SGHAT and CDR2 is FQNNGV in the germline V gene. V shed 1 base and J shed 5 bases, with 6 bases lying between them. CDR3 nucleotide sequence: TGTGCCAGCAGCTTAGTTCCAGATCAGCCCCAGCATTTT. It translates to CASSLVPDQPQHF.

The genes are TRBV5-1 and TRBJ2-2; 13 nucleotides line up with TRBD2. Germline values: CDR1 SGHRS, CDR2 YFSETQ. V shed 5 bases, J shed 4 bases, and the junction held 5 bases outside the gene matches. CDR3 length equals 16 residues. The chain's CDR3 is CASSRTSGGITGELFF. CDR3 DNA: TGCGCCAGCAGTCGGACTAGCGGGGGAATCACCGGGGAGCTGTTTTTT.

The CDR3 region is CASSRGTGGTEAFF. The CDR3 bases are TGCGCCAGCAGTCGAGGGACAGGGGGCACTGAAGCTTTCTTT. The rearrangement links TRBV5-1 to TRBJ1-1; 11 positions match TRBD1. Germline values: CDR1 SGHRS, CDR2 YFSETQ. The CDR3 consists of 14 residues. J lost 4 bases, V lost 5 bases, and 4 bases had no gene match.

This clone was detected only once. The chain is built from TRBV7-2 and TRBJ1-5; TRBD1 matches 8 bases. This CDR3 contains 15 residues. The V segment lost 4 bases and the J segment 3 bases; nucleotides outside the gene matches: 5. Germline CDR1 is SGHTA and CDR2 is FQGNSA. The CDR3 DNA reads TGTGCCAGCAGCTCACAGGGGGTTGTCAATCAGCCCCAGCATTTT. Encoded protein: CASSSQGVVNQPQHF. The full variable domain, its missing parts supplied by reference TRBV7-2 and TRBJ1-5, is GAGVSQSPSNKVTEKGKDVELRCDPISGHTALYWYRQSLGQGLEFLIYFQGNSAPDKSGLPSDRFSAERTGGSVSTLTIQRTQQEDSAVYLCASSSQGVVNQPQHFGDGTRLSIL.

This chain joins TRBV7-7 and TRBJ2-3; D ambiguous. The length of the CDR3 is 12 residues. Between the trimmed V and J ends, which lost 1 base and 11 bases, there was a span of 10 bases. Germline V CDR1 and CDR2: SSHAT, FNYEAQ (reference sequence). CDR3 DNA sequence: TGTGCCAGCAGCTTAGATGGCGGCCAGCAGTATTTT. Its translation is CASSLDGGQQYF.

The gene calls are TRBV10-3 and TRBJ1-4; D is undetermined. The germline V gene has CDR1 ENHRY and CDR2 SYGVKD. The CDR3 consists of 17 residues. Trimming removed 5 bases from V and 8 bases from J, with 24 bases in between. CDR3 sequence: CAISNGVGGMMGEKLFF. CDR3 DNA: TGTGCCATCAGTAACGGGGTAGGCGGAATGATGGGGGAAAAACTGTTTTTT.

This chain joins TRBV5-1 and TRBJ2-5; TRBD2 aligns across 13 bases. The germline gives CDR1 SGHRS, CDR2 YFSETQ. The CDR3 sequence is 17 residues long. Unmatched junction bases numbered 8, after V lost 3 bases and J lost 3 bases. CDR3 sequence: CASSSDLGLAGEETQYF. In DNA form, the CDR3 reads TGCGCCAGCAGCTCGGACCTAGGACTAGCGGGGGAAGAGACCCAGTACTTC.

The rearrangement uses TRBV28 and TRBJ1-4, with D possibly TRBD1 on 6 matching bases. Trimming left V 5 bases short and J 0 bases short, with 13 bases between. The CDR3 covers 16 residues. CDR1 and CDR2 from the germline V gene are MDHEN and SYDVKM. In DNA, the CDR3 is TGTGCCAGCAGTGCTTACACAGGGACAACTAATGAAAAACTGTTTTTT. It yields the protein CASSAYTGTTNEKLFF.

The J gene is TRBJ2-3, the V gene TRBV7-8; a weak D match, TRBD2 (7 bases). Deletions cut 5 bases from V and 9 bases from J, with 24 bases between. CDR1 is SGHVS, CDR2 FQNEAQ, per germline. The CDR3 has 16 amino acids. The chain's CDR3 is CASSPELGGGLRTQYF. The CDR3 DNA sequence: TGTGCCAGCAGCCCAGAGTTGGGGGGGGGCCTTCGGACGCAGTATTTT.

The J gene is TRBJ1-2, the V gene TRBV11-2; possible D gene TRBD1, 6 bases. Germline assignment: CDR1 SGHAT and CDR2 FQNNGV. This CDR3 comprises 14 residues. Between the trimmed V and J ends, which lost 6 bases and 7 bases, there was a span of 18 bases. CDR3 protein: CASSQDSLFGGYTF. The CDR3 region has the DNA TGTGCCAGCAGTCAGGACAGCCTTTTCGGTGGCTACACCTTC.

The chain is built from TRBV29-1 and TRBJ2-7, with a tentative D call TRBD1 (6 bases). Germline V lookup: CDR1 SQVTM, CDR2 ANQGSEA. CDR3 length equals 14 residues. The V end was cut by 0 bases, the J end by 2 bases, with 11 bases between. CDR3 loop: CSVEDRDKTYEQYF. In nucleotides, the CDR3 is TGCAGCGTTGAAGATCGGGACAAAACCTACGAGCAGTACTTC.

This clone was seen only once. The chain has TRBV6-5 and TRBJ1-1; 9 positions agree with TRBD1. Germline CDR1 MNHEY, CDR2 SVGAGI. The junction had 10 bases not matched to a gene; V was cut back by 6 bases and J by 5 bases. The CDR3 loop spans 15 amino acids. The CDR3 region has the DNA TGTGCCAGCAGGTTTTCAGGACAGGGGAGGACTGAAGCTTTCTTT. This encodes CASRFSGQGRTEAFF.

V usage is TRBV4-2 and J usage is TRBJ1-1, with TRBD1 as a possible D gene (6 bases). The V and J ends lost 0 bases and 8 bases respectively, with 13 bases between them. This CDR3 has 14 amino acids. Germline V gene lookup returns CDR1 LGHNA and CDR2 YNFKEQ. CDR3 loop: CASSQDQGSQEAFF. DNA for the CDR3: TGTGCCAGCAGCCAAGATCAGGGGAGCCAGGAAGCTTTCTTT.

With regard to this clone: One end of the junction fails to match germline, which may point to a read error. The J gene is TRBJ1-1, the V gene TRBV5-1; 8 positions agree with TRBD1. Germline lookup yields CDR1 SGHRS and CDR2 YFSETQ. The CDR3 runs to 12 residues. The CDR3 region is CASSPSGQGSFF. CDR3 sequence (DNA): TGCGCCAGCTCCCCCTCTGGACAGGGTTCCTTTTTT.